This TCR beta chain emerged from a study of T cell responses to AZD1222 COVID-19 vaccine. General study results and limits: The study sampled repertoires only after the peak T cell response. The sample set comprised mostly white British donors with more females, and clonal diversity was possibly underestimated.

Sequencing was performed with immunoSEQ multiplex PCR; in TCRdb, only in-frame clones are kept and a portion is missing. This sample has 90,000 to 130,000 clones; about nine tenths occur once, and the top ten carry approximately 8%. About this clone itself: The antigen is undetermined.

V dropped 10 bases and J dropped 3 bases, with 19 bases sitting between them. The CDR3 runs to 15 residues. In germline, CDR1 is MDHEN, CDR2 SYDVKM. The receptor was derived from an adult in good health. This material consisted of peripheral blood, taken on day 0 of AZD1222 vaccination. The chain combines TRBV28 with TRBJ1-3; D remains ambiguous. The CDR3 spells CAIVRGFSLGNTIYF. The DNA of the CDR3 is TGTGCCATAGTACGGGGTTTTTCTCTTGGAAACACCATATATTTT.